This is a list of T cell receptor beta chains from one sample in a study of CD8 T cells in ankylosing spondylitis. TCRdb reprocessed the 5' RACE reads with MiXCR, giving one entry per CDR3 protein. The repertoire holds a few hundred thousand distinct CDR3 sequences, with 17% as singletons. Sequences were obtained from blood, either unsorted or a sorted T cell fraction (not recorded which). The source of these receptors is a male donor with ankylosing spondylitis. The CDR3 runs from the conserved cysteine through the conserved F or W. A D gene is named only where the DNA matches it firmly. Clone size is given for some rows only: seen once, a few or many times, or a class if the clone is expanded.

v_gene	abundance	j_gene	d_gene	CDR3nt	CDR3aa
TRBV11-2	NA	TRBJ2-5	TRBD2	TGTGCCAGCAGCTTAGTGAGAACTAGCGGCACGAGACAACAAGAGACCCAGTACTTC	CASSLVRTSGTRQQETQYF
TRBV7-9	many	TRBJ1-2	TRBD1	TGTGCCACCAGGACAGGACCCACCTTC	CATRTGPTF
TRBV20-1	NA	TRBJ2-3	NA	TGCAAAACAGTGAGCACAGATACGCAGTATTTT	CKTVSTDTQYF
TRBV7-2	NA	TRBJ2-4	NA	TGTGCCAGCAGCTATGTGGCGGGCATTCAGTACTTC	CASSYVAGIQYF
TRBV7-3	many	TRBJ2-2	TRBD2	TGTGCCAGCAGCTTACAGCCTAGCGGAAACACCGGGGAGCTGTTTTTT	CASSLQPSGNTGELFF
TRBV29-1	many	TRBJ2-3	TRBD1	TGCAGCGTGACTGGACAGGGGGCCACAGATACGCAGTATTTT	CSVTGQGATDTQYF
TRBV5-1	few	TRBJ2-2	NA	TGCGCCAGCAGGGGTTTCGACGGATCGAACACCGGGGAGCTGTTTTTT	CASRGFDGSNTGELFF
TRBV7-9	few	TRBJ1-1	NA	TGTGCCAGCAGCGGATCGCCAGGGCCCAAAAACACTGAAGCTTTCTTT	CASSGSPGPKNTEAFF
TRBV4-1	NA	TRBJ2-1	TRBD2	TGCGCCAGCAGCCCGCTACTAGCGGGGGCCTCCTACAATGAGCAGTTCTTC	CASSPLLAGASYNEQFF
TRBV6-1	few	TRBJ2-7	TRBD1	TGTGCCAGCAGTGCGGGGAACAGGGGGACCTACGAGCAGTACTTC	CASSAGNRGTYEQYF
TRBV11-2	NA	TRBJ2-2	NA	TGTGCCAGCAGCTCCTTGAAAGGGGCAGTCCGGTACACCGGGGAGCTGTTTTTT	CASSSLKGAVRYTGELFF
TRBV7-2	NA	TRBJ2-7	TRBD1	TGTGCCAGCAGCCCGGGACAGGGGAGGAACTACGAGCAGTACTTC	CASSPGQGRNYEQYF
TRBV3-1	NA	TRBJ2-5	NA	TGTGCCAGCAGCCATTCTGTACACCTCCGCCAAGAGACCCAGTATTTC	CASSHSVHLRQETQYF
TRBV7-2	NA	TRBJ1-2	NA	TGTGCCAGCAGCTTCTTGTGGCAGGGTGCCGGCTACACCTTC	CASSFLWQGAGYTF
TRBV5-6	NA	TRBJ2-2	NA	TGTGCCAGCAGCTTGTGGTACACCGGGGAGCTGTTTTTT	CASSLWYTGELFF
TRBV11-2	few	TRBJ1-5	NA	TGTGCCAGCAGCTTAGATGGGGGGATCCTTCAGCCCCAGCATTTT	CASSLDGGILQPQHF
TRBV5-1	NA	TRBJ2-7	NA	TGCGCCAGCAGCCCAGGGGCGGGGAACTCCTACGAGCAGTACTTC	CASSPGAGNSYEQYF
TRBV6-1	NA	TRBJ2-6	NA	TGTGCCAGCCTGGGGCAGGTTGCTTCCGGGGCCAACGTCCTGACTTTC	CASLGQVASGANVLTF
TRBV24-1	NA	TRBJ2-7	TRBD1	TGTGCCACCAGTGATTGGACAGGGTACGAGCAGTACTTC	CATSDWTGYEQYF
TRBV12-3/TRBV12-4	NA	TRBJ1-4	NA	TGTGCCAGCAGCCGCTCGGGTGGGGCTAATGAAAAACTGTTTTTT	CASSRSGGANEKLFF
TRBV3-1	NA	TRBJ1-2	NA	TGTGCCAGCAGCCAAGGAAGTCGGAACGATGGCTACACCTTC	CASSQGSRNDGYTF
TRBV5-7	NA	TRBJ2-5	NA	TGTGCCAGCAGCCCAATGGCCCCGGAGACCCAGTACTTC	CASSPMAPETQYF
TRBV10-3	few	TRBJ1-2	NA	TGTGCCATCAGTGAGTCAGACATGAACTATGGCTACACCTTC	CAISESDMNYGYTF
TRBV12-3/TRBV12-4	NA	TRBJ2-1	NA	TGTGCCAGCAGTTTAGGTAGTAGCAGCAATGAGCAGTTCTTC	CASSLGSSSNEQFF
TRBV7-2	few	TRBJ2-7	NA	TGTGCCAGCAGCCCCGCCAGGGGGGGCGAGCAGTACTTC	CASSPARGGEQYF
TRBV6-5	few	TRBJ1-5	NA	TGTGCCAGCAGTTCCCGCCAAGACGCTAGCAATCAGCCCCAGCATTTT	CASSSRQDASNQPQHF
TRBV29-1	many	TRBJ1-1	TRBD1	TGCAGCACGACAGGGGGCGGCACTGAAGCTTTCTTT	CSTTGGGTEAFF
TRBV5-1	NA	TRBJ2-5	NA	TGCGCCAGCAGCGTCGGACACTTACAAGAGACCCAGTACTTC	CASSVGHLQETQYF
TRBV24-1	NA	TRBJ2-7	NA	TGTGCCACAGGGGGGGCCGGAATAGGATCAGACGAGCAGTACTTC	CATGGAGIGSDEQYF
TRBV29-1	NA	TRBJ2-4	TRBD1	TGCAGCGCCGGGACAGACATTCAGTACTTC	CSAGTDIQYF
TRBV5-1	few	TRBJ2-2	NA	TGCGCCAGTACACCCTTCGCCGGGTCGAACACCGGGGAGCTGTTTTTT	CASTPFAGSNTGELFF
TRBV18	NA	TRBJ2-1	NA	TGTGCCAGCTCACCACATCAGGGCCCAAGGGATGAGCAGTTCTTC	CASSPHQGPRDEQFF
TRBV5-6	NA	TRBJ1-1	TRBD1	TGTGCCAGCAACAGGGGGGTTGAAGCTTTCTTT	CASNRGVEAFF
TRBV7-8	NA	TRBJ2-7	NA	TGTGCCAGCAGCCCCGACCGGGCCGTCCAGTACTTC	CASSPDRAVQYF
TRBV12-3/TRBV12-4	many	TRBJ2-3	TRBD2	TGTGCCAGCCGAAGAGCGGGAGGCACAGATACGCAGTATTTT	CASRRAGGTDTQYF
TRBV20-1	few	TRBJ2-7	NA	TGCAGTGCTAGAGTTCCAGGTCGTATCGTCTACGAGCAGTACTTC	CSARVPGRIVYEQYF